This TCR beta chain originates from a study of Graves' ophthalmopathy and Graves' hyperthyroidism. Where ophthalmopathy was present, donors had moderate-to-severe activity, CAS ≥3, NOSPECS ≥4 and duration under 3 months. Patients were left out if they had other autoimmune diseases, uncontrolled infections, pregnancy or lactation. The study amplified TCR beta CDR3 regions using RNA transcripts. Scientists carried out first-round RT-PCR using HTBI primers and then a second-round multiplex PCR. Each CDR3 protein gets one entry after TCRdb re-called the multiplex PCR reads with MiXCR. The profile covers about 740,000 distinct CDR3 sequences, with 35% to 50% appearing a single time and 35% to 55% taken by the ten largest. At least ten counts were recorded for this clonotype. The TCR comes from an adult man with Graves' ophthalmopathy. Sequencing was done on a sample of peripheral blood.

The CDR3 protein is CASSLAQANSPLHF. The CDR3 nucleotides are TGTGCCAGCAGCTTAGCCCAGGCTAATTCACCCCTCCACTTT. V usage is TRBV7-8 and J usage is TRBJ1-6, with D hard to call. CDR1 and CDR2 from the germline V gene are SGHVS and FQNEAQ. V was pared by 0 bases and J by 6 bases, with 6 bases between. CDR3 length equals 14 residues.